Each of the 5 T cell receptor beta chains below was sequenced from the same sample in a study of shared clonotypes between healthy human individuals. Measured with immunoSEQ multiplex PCR; TCRdb has only the in-frame clones, and not every one. The data hold about 2 million clones, with 85% to 95% observed a single time. The sequencing input was naive CD4+ T cells sorted from blood. As to subset: CD45RA+ positively selected. The receptors originated from a man between 18 and 29 years old in good health.

The chain is built from TRBV7-3 and TRBJ1-3; the D is unclear. CDR1 and CDR2 from the germline V gene are SGHTA and FQGTGA. The V end lost 4 bases, the J end lost 2 bases, and 9 bases lay between the germline ends. The CDR3 covers 14 residues. The CDR3 spells CASSSGIPGNTIYF. Written as DNA, the CDR3 is TGTGCCAGCAGCTCTGGAATTCCTGGAAACACCATATATTTT.

The chain carries TRBV2 and TRBJ2-3; D not certain. From germline, CDR1 is SNHLY and CDR2 FYNNEI. Trimming removed 5 bases from V and 0 bases from J, with 12 bases in between. This CDR3 contains 15 residues. CDR3 region: CASSQQRRSTDTQYF. The DNA for the CDR3 is TGTGCCAGCAGTCAGCAGAGGCGCAGCACAGATACGCAGTATTTT. The entire variable domain, with the rest obtained from reference TRBV2 and TRBJ2-3, is as follows: EPEVTQTPSHQVTQMGQEVILRCVPISNHLYFYWYRQILGQKVEFLVSFYNNEISEKSEIFDDQFSVERPDGSNFTLKIRSTKLEDSAMYFCASSQQRRSTDTQYFGPGTRLTVL.

The chain carries TRBV5-4 and TRBJ1-1, with 9 bases that match TRBD1. Germline values: CDR1 SGHNT, CDR2 YYREEE (reference sequence). Trimming cost V 0 bases and J 6 bases; bases outside gene matches: 3. The CDR3 is made up of 14 amino acids. The CDR3 coding sequence is TGTGCCAGCAGCTTGGAGGGGGACAGGGCTGAAGCTTTCTTT. This encodes CASSLEGDRAEAFF.

The chain carries TRBV2 and TRBJ2-3; D uncertain. Trimming stripped 7 bases from V and 3 bases from J, with 14 bases between. Germline CDR1 reads SNHLY; CDR2 reads FYNNEI. This CDR3 spans 14 amino acids. The CDR3 sequence is CASNAVSGTDTQYF. The DNA for the CDR3 is TGTGCCAGCAACGCGGTATCCGGAACAGATACGCAGTATTTT.

Notes on this clone: This sample also contains other DNA sequences that code for the same CDR3. The chain joins TRBV5-1 to TRBJ2-7; 12 bases match TRBD1. CDR3 length equals 14 residues. The V and J ends lost 3 bases and 5 bases, in that order; junction bases with no gene match: 3. Germline V gene lookup returns CDR1 SGHRS and CDR2 YFSETQ. CDR3 sequence (DNA): TGCGCCAGCAGCTCCCGGGACAGGGGGCACGAGCAGTACTTC. Translation gives CASSSRDRGHEQYF.